The entry below describes one T cell receptor beta chain. The sample originates from a study of blood T cell repertoires in COVID-19. Looking at the study overall: The United States, Italy and Spain were the sources of the acute and convalescent COVID-19 samples. The analysed material was cDNA or gDNA that came from T cells, B-cell-depleted T cells, or PBMCs.

Original analysis: Estimation of nucleated cell counts relied on the amplification of reference gene primers. TCRdb's copy holds only in-frame clones and misses some; the assay was immunoSEQ multiplex PCR. Clone size and V and J calls were adopted from that table, with D and trimming inferred from the DNA. Of some 80,000 clones listed, roughly 90% are singletons. The trim removed 0 bases at V and 3 bases at J, leaving 2 bases unmatched. The CDR3 is 15 residues long. The germline V gene has CDR1 LGHNA and CDR2 YNFKEQ. V usage is TRBV4-2 and J usage is TRBJ2-1; 7 positions match TRBD1. This clonotype was obtained from a human donor in a cohort sampled during active COVID-19. The specimen sequenced was peripheral blood. Here the CDR3 reads CASSQERDSYNEQFF. CDR3 DNA sequence: TGTGCCAGCAGCCAAGAGAGGGACAGCTACAATGAGCAGTTCTTC.